Listed here is a single T cell receptor (beta chain). Its binding antigen is unknown. No base quality information exists; no much larger clone differs at one position. This specimen belongs to a study of blood T cell repertoires in COVID-19 (TCRdb year 2020). For the wider study: Samples covering the acute and convalescent phases of COVID-19 were provided by collaborators in the United States, Italy and Spain. The material from the prospective study consisted of cDNA or gDNA derived from T cells, B-cell-depleted T cells, or PBMCs. Deeply sampled blood TCRbeta repertoires from subjects exposed to, actively infected with, or recovered from COVID-19 were included in the dataset. The repertoires were released in a freely available public database intended as a resource for research on the immune response to SARS-CoV-2. The samples were drawn from the first 160 participants of the ongoing ImmuneRACE study and from 1,254 subjects provided by 6 global collaborators. Nearly every sample came with metadata listing a de-identified subject ID, COVID-19 status, age in years and sex. HLA class I and class II types, where available, came from metadata supplied by the sample provider rather than from assay-based typing. Overall results and qualifications from the work: The amount of clinical and demographic metadata varied by source and participant and was provided uncurated.

TCRbeta CDR3 regions were amplified from genomic DNA using the immunoSEQ Assay, a bias-controlled multiplex PCR. As for the authors' bioinformatics: Nucleated cell counts per sample were estimated from amplification of reference gene primers within the assay. To quantify the absolute abundance of each unique TCRbeta CDR3 rearrangement, sequence reads were collapsed and filtered. For each sample, productive Simpson clonality was calculated as the square root of Simpson's diversity index over productive rearrangements. TCRdb mirrors the immuneACCESS table, restricted to in-frame sequences. Some clones are absent from its copies; in checked studies, under half trace to an unresolved V gene, and the reason for the others is unknown. The V and J calls and clone size were taken over from that table, and D and trimming were inferred from the DNA. The sample has 150,000 to 180,000 clones on record, 70% to 90% of them singletons. The ten largest clones take up more than 2% of the sample.

According to the germline V gene, CDR1 reads SGHRS and CDR2 reads YFSETQ. V gives up 4 bases and J gives up 11 bases, and the segment between their germline ends measures 22 bases. The CDR3 spans 16 residues, from the cysteine through the phenylalanine. The DNA shown is the 48-base CDR3, in frame from base 1. Whole blood was collected in K2EDTA tubes by collaborating institutions according to the institutions' own protocols. Collaborator samples were shipped for TCRbeta analysis as frozen whole blood, isolated PBMCs, or DNA extracted from either sample type. Rearrangement joined TRBV5-1 to TRBJ1-6; TRBD1 is a weak D gene call, 5 bases matching. The sequence derives from a woman in her seventies with acute or convalescent COVID-19. The material sequenced was peripheral blood. The CDR3 sequence is CASSPTGLRVGAPLHF. The DNA is as follows: TGCGCCAGCAGCCCAACGGGACTTCGGGTAGGTGCACCCCTCCACTTT.